The rows below give T cell receptor beta chains drawn from one sample of a study of T-cell reconstitution after alpha-beta-depleted transplantation in children. TCRdb recomputed calls from the PCR reads with MiXCR, one row per CDR3 protein. The sample contains hundreds of thousands of distinct CDR3 sequences, more than 10% of which appear only once. Source: PBMCs from the stem cell graft donor, taken from the stem cell graft. The origin of the receptors is a human donor who donated a stem cell graft to a child with acute lymphoblastic leukemia. Both conserved end residues are part of each CDR3. Each record gives: clone size, D gene, V gene, J gene, CDR3 DNA, CDR3 protein. The D gene is left open where the match is weak. Only part of the rows carry a size: once, few, many, or a class if the clone is expanded.

NA	NA	TRBV6-2/TRBV6-3	TRBJ1-2	TGTGCCAGCAGTCGGACGGAGCCGGGCTATGGCTACACCTTC	CASSRTEPGYGYTF
many	NA	TRBV20-1	TRBJ1-2	TGCAGTGCTGAAAACTATGAACCCGGATTTGATGGCTACACCTTC	CSAENYEPGFDGYTF
many	NA	TRBV4-1	TRBJ1-3	TGCGCCAGCAGCCAACCTTTACTGGCAGAATCGCGTGGAAACACCATATATTTT	CASSQPLLAESRGNTIYF
few	TRBD1	TRBV7-2	TRBJ1-5	TGTGCCAGCAGCCGACAGGGGGGGACGGATCAGCCCCAGCATTTT	CASSRQGGTDQPQHF
many	TRBD1	TRBV6-6	TRBJ2-1	TGTGCCAGCAGCGGACTCCGACAGGGCCTCCTCTCCTACAATGAGCAGTTCTTC	CASSGLRQGLLSYNEQFF
many	NA	TRBV5-5	TRBJ1-5	TGTGCCAGCAGCTTACCACCCGGGAGCAATCAGCCCCAGCATTTT	CASSLPPGSNQPQHF
many	TRBD2	TRBV5-1	TRBJ2-5	TGCGCCAGCAAGGCAGCGGGAGGTCAAGAGACCCAGTACTTC	CASKAAGGQETQYF
NA	NA	TRBV11-2	TRBJ1-1	TGTGCCAGCAGCCCCCGCTCCTCAGACACTGAAGCTTTCTTT	CASSPRSSDTEAFF
many	NA	TRBV20-1	TRBJ1-2	TGCAGTGCTAGACAGGGCGGCTACTATGGCTACACCTTC	CSARQGGYYGYTF
many	TRBD2	TRBV20-1	TRBJ2-1	TGCAGTGCCCGACTCTTGCTAGCGGGGGGGAGCTCCTACAATGAGCAGTTCTTC	CSARLLLAGGSSYNEQFF
many	NA	TRBV6-5	TRBJ1-1	TGTGCCAGCAGTTATCTCTTGAACACTGAAGCTTTCTTT	CASSYLLNTEAFF
many	TRBD2	TRBV2	TRBJ2-7	TGTGCCAGCAGAGGGACTAGCGGCTCTCCTAGTTTGGAGCAGTACTTC	CASRGTSGSPSLEQYF
many	NA	TRBV6-5	TRBJ1-5	TGTGCCAGCAGTTATTTGAGGGCAGGGAATCAGCCCCAGCATTTT	CASSYLRAGNQPQHF
many	NA	TRBV4-3	TRBJ1-1	TGCGCCAGCAGCCAAGGTCAGTTGAACACTGAAGCTTTCTTT	CASSQGQLNTEAFF
many	TRBD2	TRBV20-1	TRBJ2-3	TGCAGTGCTAGAGACCACGGGAGGCCCAACCCTAATACGCAGTATTTT	CSARDHGRPNPNTQYF
many	NA	TRBV5-6	TRBJ1-5	TGTGCCAGCAGCTCCCACGGGGAGGGCTATCAGCCCCAGCATTTT	CASSSHGEGYQPQHF
many	NA	TRBV2	TRBJ2-5	TGTGCCAGCCGCGCTGCCCCGCCAGAGACCCAGTACTTC	CASRAAPPETQYF
few	TRBD2	TRBV19	TRBJ2-1	TGTGCCAGTACGCCCGGTGGACGGGGGGGGCACAATGAGCAGTTCTTC	CASTPGGRGGHNEQFF
NA	NA	TRBV12-1	TRBJ2-5	TGTGCCAGCAGCTTTGGGCTAGCGGAGACCCAGTACTTC	CASSFGLAETQYF
many	TRBD1	TRBV6-1	TRBJ1-6	TGTGCCAGCAGATCCACAGGGGTGAATTCACCCCTCCACTTT	CASRSTGVNSPLHF
NA	TRBD2	TRBV30	TRBJ2-2	TGTGCCGGACTCAGCGGGAGGGCCCTCGCGAACACCGGGGAGCTGTTTTTT	CAGLSGRALANTGELFF
many	NA	TRBV12-3/TRBV12-4	TRBJ2-5	TGTGCCAGCAGTTTAGGCGGGTTCGAGACCCAGTACTTC	CASSLGGFETQYF
NA	NA	TRBV27	TRBJ2-4	TGTGCCAGCAGTTTGAGCCTAGGGGGGGGGGACATTCAGTACTTC	CASSLSLGGGDIQYF
many	TRBD2	TRBV9	TRBJ2-7	TGTGCCAGCAGCCCCCGCCCGGGGACTATAATCGAGCAGTACTTC	CASSPRPGTIIEQYF
many	NA	TRBV10-3	TRBJ1-5	TGTGCCAGCCAAACAGGGCCGGGGAATCAGCCCCAGCATTTT	CASQTGPGNQPQHF
many	NA	TRBV5-8	TRBJ1-3	TGTGCCAGCAGCTGGGGAACAGGGATCGGAAACACCATATATTTT	CASSWGTGIGNTIYF
few	TRBD2	TRBV7-2	TRBJ2-2	TGTGCCAGCAGACTAGCGGGGGGTTTCACCCGGACCGGGGAGCTGTTTTTT	CASRLAGGFTRTGELFF
many	NA	TRBV27	TRBJ1-1	TGTGCCAGCAGTTTATATCCACATAATACTGAAGCTTTCTTT	CASSLYPHNTEAFF
many	NA	TRBV5-1	TRBJ2-7	TGCGCCAGCAGCTTGGGACCTCACTACGAGCAGTACTTC	CASSLGPHYEQYF
many	NA	TRBV5-1	TRBJ2-3	TGCGCCAGTCAAGACCTAAGGACAGATACGCAGTATTTT	CASQDLRTDTQYF
many	NA	TRBV20-1	TRBJ1-1	TGCAGTGCTAGTGACGGAAGAAGGACTTTCTTT	CSASDGRRTFF
many	NA	TRBV27	TRBJ1-4	TGTGCCAGCAGCCTTTTGGAGGGAGGCGTTGAAAAACTGTTTTTT	CASSLLEGGVEKLFF
many	NA	TRBV28	TRBJ1-2	TGTGCCAGCTCTACCCCATCCGGGACACACTTCTTC	CASSTPSGTHFF
many	TRBD2	TRBV28	TRBJ2-3	TGTGCCAGCAGCCTTCTTTTAGCGGGGGACCTCACAGATACGCAGTATTTT	CASSLLLAGDLTDTQYF
many	NA	TRBV27	TRBJ1-4	TGTGCCAGCAGTCCCCCGGACAGAGCTAATGAAAAACTGTTTTTT	CASSPPDRANEKLFF
few	NA	TRBV6-1	TRBJ2-7	TGTGCCAGCAGTGAAGGACATCCCTACGAGCAGTACTTC	CASSEGHPYEQYF
few	TRBD2	TRBV3-1	TRBJ2-7	TGTGCCAGCAGCCAGCCGGGACTAGTGACGGGCGAGCAGTACTTC	CASSQPGLVTGEQYF
many	TRBD1	TRBV6-5	TRBJ2-1	TGTGCCAGCAGTTACGCGGGACAGGGCGGCGATGAGCAGTTCTTC	CASSYAGQGGDEQFF
NA	TRBD2	TRBV11-1	TRBJ2-1	TGTGCCAGCAGCTTAAGGACCGGGACTAGCGGGACCTACAATGAGCAGTTCTTC	CASSLRTGTSGTYNEQFF